This T cell receptor (beta chain) was recorded in a study of shared clonotypes between healthy human individuals. The study's findings and limits: Sampling included only blood; tissue repertoires likely differ.

Germline loops: CDR1 SGHTA, CDR2 FQGTGA. Trimming removed 5 bases from V and 6 bases from J; junction bases left unmatched: 5. The CDR3 runs 13 residues. Method: immunoSEQ multiplex PCR; TCRdb's copy keeps in-frame clones and lacks some. The sample has 450,000 or so clones, about 74% seen once. This clone was seen once. Its target is unknown. This TCR was sampled from a woman aged 40 to 50 in good health. Some clones in this sample may be carry-over from other donors' samples. Material: PBMCs. The chain has TRBV7-3 and TRBJ2-7; 9 nucleotides match TRBD2. The DNA for the CDR3 is TGTGCCAGCAGCCCGGGACTAGCTTCCGAGCAGTACTTC. Translation gives CASSPGLASEQYF. Supplemented by reference TRBV7-3 and TRBJ2-7, the full variable domain reads GAGVSQTPSNKVTEKGKYVELRCDPISGHTALYWYRQSLGQGPEFLIYFQGTGAADDSGLPNDRFFAVRPEGSVSTLKIQRTERGDSAVYLCASSPGLASEQYFGPGTRLTVT.